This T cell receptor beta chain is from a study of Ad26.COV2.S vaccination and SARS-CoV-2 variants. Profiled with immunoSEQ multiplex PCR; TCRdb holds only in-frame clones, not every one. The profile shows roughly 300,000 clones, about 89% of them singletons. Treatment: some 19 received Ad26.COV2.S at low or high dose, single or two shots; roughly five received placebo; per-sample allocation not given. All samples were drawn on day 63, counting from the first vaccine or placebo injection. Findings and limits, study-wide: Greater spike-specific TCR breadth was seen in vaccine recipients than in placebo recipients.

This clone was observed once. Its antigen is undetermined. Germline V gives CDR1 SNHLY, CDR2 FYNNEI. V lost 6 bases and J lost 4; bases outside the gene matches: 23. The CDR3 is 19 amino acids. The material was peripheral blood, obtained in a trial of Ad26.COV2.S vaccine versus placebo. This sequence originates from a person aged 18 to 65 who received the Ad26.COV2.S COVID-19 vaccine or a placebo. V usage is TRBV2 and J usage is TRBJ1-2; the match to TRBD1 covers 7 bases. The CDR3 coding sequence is TGTGCCAGCAGAGGAATCGGGACAGAAGTTGGCCAGCTCCTCTATGGCTACACCTTC. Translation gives CASRGIGTEVGQLLYGYTF.